This T cell receptor beta chain was sequenced in a study of CD8+ T cells in alopecia areata. On this clone: The antigen is unknown.

Reverse transcription of extracted RNA yielded cDNA, which provided the sequencing template. Using immunoSEQ multiplex PCR, the repertoire was profiled, and TCRdb retains in-frame clones only, with some absent. This table holds about 210,000 clones, about 50% found once. Germline-derived CDR1 and CDR2 are GTSNPN and SVGIG (reference sequence). V was clipped by 2 bases and J by 6 bases; unmatched bases: 9. The CDR3 is 15 amino acids. The treatment was: oral pan-JAK inhibitor, 5-10 mg twice daily. General observations from the study: Clonality in the scalp and expanded CD8+ clones ranked among the top 100 were significantly decreased by tofacitinib. The study found higher clonality in lesional than normal scalp, especially in alopecia totalis/universalis.

The sample was CD4+ T cells sorted from blood, taken at week 4, from a patient treated with tofacitinib. The source is a human donor with alopecia areata. J is TRBJ2-3 and V is TRBV30; 9 bases line up with TRBD1. The CDR3 coding sequence is TGTGCCTGGAGTTCCTCACAGGGGGCCCATGATACGCAGTATTTT. Its protein product is CAWSSSQGAHDTQYF.